The 22 T cell receptor beta chains given below trace back to one sample, sequenced in a study of shared clonotypes between healthy human individuals. Generated by immunoSEQ multiplex PCR, the TCRdb table keeps only in-frame clones and is missing some. In the table there are roughly 2,500,000 clones, 80% to 95% of which are singletons. Sequencing input: naive CD4+ T cells from PBMCs. The subset is: CD45RA+ positively selected. These receptors were obtained from a man younger than 35 in good health. Some clones in this sample may be carry-over from other donors' samples.

This clone was seen once. This chain uses TRBV19 with TRBJ1-3, with no clear D. The V gene's germline CDR1 is LNHDA and CDR2 SQIVND (reference sequence). Trimming stripped 7 bases from V and 0 bases from J, with 10 bases between. The CDR3 totals 14 residues. The CDR3 region is CASMMEFSGNTIYF. In nucleotides, the CDR3 is TGTGCCAGTATGATGGAATTCTCTGGAAACACCATATATTTT.

The chain employs TRBV27 and TRBJ1-2, with TRBD1 matching over 8 bases. V gave up 3 bases and J gave up 7 bases; unmatched junction bases: 10. The CDR3 extends over 15 amino acids. Germline assignment: CDR1 MNHEY and CDR2 SMNVEV (reference sequence). CDR3 coding DNA: TGTGCCAGCAGTTTTTTAGCCAGGGGGCAAGGTGGCTACACCTTC. It yields the protein CASSFLARGQGGYTF.

The chain uses TRBV14 and TRBJ2-7; no definite D call. Trimming took 2 bases from V and 3 from J, leaving 5 bases between them. In germline, CDR1 is SGHDN, CDR2 FVKESK. The CDR3 runs 12 residues. The DNA for the CDR3 is TGTGCCAGCAGCCAAATGTTCTACGAGCAGTACTTC. This sequence encodes CASSQMFYEQYF.

The chain couples TRBV6-6 to TRBJ2-1, with 9 bases fitting TRBD2. Germline V CDR1 and CDR2: MNHNY, SVGAGI (reference sequence). This CDR3 comprises 16 residues. J gave up 8 bases and V 2 bases, and 10 bases lay outside the gene matches. CDR3 protein: CASSYEGSGRTDEQFF. CDR3 DNA sequence: TGTGCCAGCAGTTACGAAGGTAGCGGGAGAACAGATGAGCAGTTCTTC.

This clone is a singleton in its sample. This chain connects TRBV7-6 to TRBJ1-1; D may be TRBD1 (5 bases). V lost 5 bases and J 2 bases, leaving 12 bases between the germline ends. The CDR3 contains 14 residues. Germline values: CDR1 SGHVS, CDR2 FNYEAQ. In DNA, the CDR3 is TGTGCCAGCAGCCGGGGGACGGAAAACACTGAAGCTTTCTTT. This encodes CASSRGTENTEAFF.

In DNA form, the CDR3 reads TGTGCCAGCAGCTTCGGGCGGGCTTACTCCTACAATGAGCAGTTCTTC. It yields the protein CASSFGRAYSYNEQFF. The chain employs TRBV5-5 and TRBJ2-1; D is possibly TRBD2 (5 bases). This CDR3 has 16 amino acids. Germline-derived CDR1 and CDR2 are SGHKS and YYEKEE (reference sequence). Trimming pared 2 bases from V and 0 bases from J, leaving 12 bases between.

The V and J genes are TRBV5-1 and TRBJ2-7; TRBD2 matches 13 bases. CDR1 SGHRS and CDR2 YFSETQ come from the germline V gene. The CDR3 is 15 amino acids. The V and J ends lost 4 bases and 6 bases, in that order; junction bases with no gene match: 7. CDR3 nucleotide sequence: TGCGCCAGCAGCCCACCGGGACTAGCGGGATTCGAGCAGTACTTC. This sequence encodes CASSPPGLAGFEQYF.

V gene TRBV7-2 combines with J gene TRBJ2-5, with a weak D call TRBD1 (5 bases). The V and J ends lost 2 bases and 2 bases respectively, with 12 bases between them. Germline CDR1 SGHTA, CDR2 FQGNSA. The CDR3 covers 15 residues. The CDR3 is CASSLYGQRQETQYF. The CDR3 DNA sequence: TGTGCCAGCAGCTTATACGGACAAAGACAAGAGACCCAGTACTTC.

About this clone: In the same sample, other DNA sequences code for this CDR3. CDR3 amino acids: CASSPGRANYGYTF. In DNA, the CDR3 is TGTGCCAGCAGTCCCGGCAGGGCTAACTATGGCTACACCTTC. The chain links TRBV7-2 to TRBJ1-2; TRBD1 is a possible D gene (5 bases). CDR3 length equals 14 residues. CDR1 SGHTA and CDR2 FQGNSA come from the germline V gene. The V end was cut by 6 bases, the J end by 0 bases, with 11 bases between.

J is TRBJ2-1 and V is TRBV7-8; 7 bases fit TRBD1. The CDR3 sequence is 16 residues long. Germline assignment: CDR1 SGHVS and CDR2 FQNEAQ. V trimming: 2 bases; J trimming: 0 bases; junction bases outside the gene matches: 4. DNA of the CDR3: TGTGCCAGCAGCTTAACCCGGGACAGCTCCTACAATGAGCAGTTCTTC. Translating it yields CASSLTRDSSYNEQFF.

Turning to this clone: This same CDR3 is encoded by further DNA sequences in the sample. This rearrangement joins TRBV6-1 to TRBJ2-7; D possibly matches TRBD1 or TRBD2 (5 bases each). This CDR3 has 14 amino acids. Looked up from germline, CDR1 is MNHNS and CDR2 is SASEGT. V lost 4 bases, J lost 0 bases, and 10 bases lay in between. In DNA, the CDR3 is TGTGCCAGCAGTGTTGGGGGAAACTCCTACGAGCAGTACTTC. Its translation is CASSVGGNSYEQYF.

The CDR3 reads CASSLAPGQGDYRAFF. As DNA, the CDR3 is TGTGCCAGCAGCTTGGCACCGGGACAGGGGGACTATAGAGCTTTCTTT. The chain employs TRBV7-8 and TRBJ1-1; 11 bases align to TRBD1. The CDR3 totals 16 residues. V lost 3 bases and J lost 10; bases outside the gene matches: 13. Germline CDR1 is SGHVS and CDR2 is FQNEAQ.

The chain carries TRBV5-1 and TRBJ2-5, with D maybe TRBD1 (6 bases). The V end was cut by 0 bases, the J end by 7 bases, with 13 bases between. Germline assignment: CDR1 SGHRS and CDR2 YFSETQ. The CDR3 runs 14 residues. CDR3: CASSLDRAWGTQYF. In DNA form, the CDR3 reads TGCGCCAGCAGCTTGGACAGGGCGTGGGGGACCCAGTACTTC.

The V call is TRBV29-1, the J call TRBJ2-7, with D unclear. Germline CDR1 SQVTM, CDR2 ANQGSEA. V lost 6 bases and J 7 bases, leaving 19 bases between the germline ends. The CDR3 contains 13 residues. CDR3 region: CSVDGGTLSEQYF. As DNA, the CDR3 is TGCAGCGTGGACGGCGGAACACTTTCGGAGCAGTACTTC.

The V and J genes are TRBV6-1 and TRBJ1-1; 8 bases line up with TRBD1. CDR3 size: 14 residues. CDR1 is MNHNS, CDR2 SASEGT, per germline. Trimming took 3 bases from V and 4 from J; bases not matched to a gene: 4. The CDR3 DNA is TGTGCCAGCAGTGATACAGGGGGGAGCACTGAAGCTTTCTTT. Translation: CASSDTGGSTEAFF.

The chain employs TRBV2 and TRBJ1-1, with unresolved D. This CDR3 comprises 14 residues. Germline V gene lookup returns CDR1 SNHLY and CDR2 FYNNEI. V was shortened by 4 bases and J by 5 bases, with 14 bases between the two germline ends. CDR3 amino acids: CASSVRVTRTEAFF. CDR3 nucleotides: TGTGCCAGCAGTGTGCGGGTTACGAGGACTGAAGCTTTCTTT.

J is TRBJ1-6 and V is TRBV30; a weak D match, TRBD1 (5 bases). From germline, CDR1 is GTSNPN and CDR2 SVGIG (reference sequence). V lost 2 bases and J 6 bases, leaving 11 bases between the germline ends. There are 14 residues in the CDR3. This chain's CDR3 is CAWSSGTANSPLHF. The CDR3 region has the DNA TGTGCCTGGAGTTCCGGGACTGCTAATTCACCCCTCCACTTT.

The chain links TRBV7-9 to TRBJ2-7; the D gene could be TRBD1 or TRBD2 (6 bases each). This CDR3 is 14 amino acids long. Germline CDR1 and CDR2: SEHNR and FQNEAQ (reference sequence). V shed 2 bases and J shed 3 bases, with 11 bases lying between them. CDR3: CASSLTGGGYEQYF. CDR3 DNA sequence: TGTGCCAGCAGCTTAACCGGGGGCGGCTACGAGCAGTACTTC.

With respect to this clone: No conserved phenylalanine or tryptophan is present at the end of the CDR3, so a read error is the likely explanation. The CDR3: CASSPVGLAGYTL. The CDR3 DNA reads as TGTGCCAGCAGCCCGGTCGGTCTGGCGGGCTACACCCTC. This chain joins TRBV6-1 and TRBJ1-2; D gene unclear. V was cut by 6 bases and J by 8 bases, with 16 bases left in between. CDR3 size: 13 residues. Germline-derived CDR1 and CDR2 are MNHNS and SASEGT.

The chain couples TRBV29-1 to TRBJ1-4, with TRBD1 as a possible D gene (6 bases). Per the germline V gene, CDR1 is SQVTM and CDR2 is ANQGSEA. V shed 4 bases and J shed 8 bases, with 17 bases lying between them. The CDR3 contains 14 residues. The CDR3 DNA follows: TGCAGCGTTGGGGGCCCGGGGGCAGGAGAAAAACTGTTTTTT. Its protein is CSVGGPGAGEKLFF.

The chain carries TRBV6-6 and TRBJ2-1; 10 positions agree with TRBD2. The CDR3 loop spans 13 amino acids. Germline trimming cut 7 bases from V and 10 bases from J; bases unmatched to any gene: 7. Germline CDR1 and CDR2: MNHNY and SVGAGI (reference sequence). The CDR3 reads CASNTGSGREQFF. The CDR3 nucleotides read TGTGCCAGCAATACGGGTAGCGGGAGGGAGCAGTTCTTC.

V is TRBV28 and J is TRBJ2-7; 9 positions agree with TRBD2. This CDR3 contains 15 residues. V was clipped by 5 bases and J by 7 bases; unmatched bases: 12. Germline CDR1 is MDHEN and CDR2 is SYDVKM. CDR3 in DNA: TGTGCCAGCAGTCTGACCAGCGGGAGGATCCGGGAGCAGTACTTC. Amino acid sequence: CASSLTSGRIREQYF.